These T cell receptor beta chains were read from a single sample in a study of T cell responses to AZD1222 COVID-19 vaccine. The table came from immunoSEQ multiplex PCR; TCRdb's copy has only in-frame clones and leaves some out. The table lists roughly 84,000 clones, around 85% of them singletons. Sequenced material: peripheral blood, taken 28 days after the second AZD1222 dose. These receptors originate from an adult who received the AZD1222 COVID-19 vaccine. Both conserved end residues are trimmed from each CDR3.

v_call,cdr3_aa
TRBV10-3,ATTPGTNFNQPQH
TRBV4-2,ASSPQGPDSGNTIY
TRBV4-3,ASSQGFLLQGTSGYGYT
TRBV6-5,ASSLSDRVANQPQH
TRBV4-1,ASSHDGTGANYGYT
TRBV4-1,ASSQDLVGDSTDTQY
TRBV6-2/TRBV6-3,ASSSTTDRGYGYT
TRBV7-9,ASSWGGPMDEQY
TRBV7-9,ASSSTSSGNTIY
TRBV19,ASSMSGTYLYEQY
TRBV28,ASSLRPGGNSPLH
TRBV20-1,SASGNSGYT
TRBV3-1/TRBV3-2,ASSQVQNNEQF
TRBV18,ASSQRGTDNTEAF
TRBV5-1,ASSYNRGMNTEAF
TRBV2,ASRWATNQPQH
TRBV7-6,ASSSTHGTGSYEQY
TRBV3-1/TRBV3-2,ASSQDPGTGIYEQY
TRBV9,ASSSDRSSGANVLT
TRBV19,ASSIQGGSGEKLF
TRBV3-1/TRBV3-2,ASSQGDRDPRGTGELF
TRBV5-6,ASSLADTGFEQY
TRBV5-4,ASSPSFRAMVNTEAF
TRBV15,ATSRDSGYEQY
TRBV29-1,SVELGQGDNEQY
TRBV27,ASSFGSDRGGGYT
TRBV24-1,ATSDRATGPDTQY
TRBV5-4,ASSSSYSRGGSETQY
TRBV27,ASRSTNEKLF
TRBV7-9,ASIAVGGQKTYEQY
TRBV7-9,ASSPTRDRGEAF
TRBV12-3/TRBV12-4,ASSSGGGSPLH
TRBV3-1/TRBV3-2,ASSQAQGFAKDEQF
TRBV24-1,ATGRGELF
TRBV6-2/TRBV6-3,ASSSKQRARQPQH
TRBV6-5,ASRGVKGSNQPQH
TRBV18,ASSPTGPATGNTIY
TRBV7-2,ASSQGLGQGNEKLF
TRBV10-3,AIRGFLGEGQGLETQY
TRBV16,ASSGVGGGTEAF